This entry describes one T cell receptor (beta chain). The ends were cut back, 2 bases at V and 0 bases at J, with 4 bases in the middle. This CDR3 has 12 amino acids. Looked up from germline, CDR1 is GTSNPN and CDR2 is SVGIG (reference sequence). This specimen comes from a study of blood T cell repertoires in COVID-19. Data came from immunoSEQ multiplex PCR; TCRdb stores just in-frame clones and leaves some out. The sample yields 200,000 to 250,000 clones, roughly 84% seen once. The genes are TRBV30 and TRBJ1-1, with no clear D. The sequence came from a woman of 80 years or more with active or convalescent COVID-19. The sequencing sample was made of peripheral blood. The CDR3 sequence is CAWSRVNTEAFF. The CDR3 DNA reads as TGTGCCTGGAGTCGGGTGAACACTGAAGCTTTCTTT.